Below, 31 T cell receptor beta chains from the same sample are listed, as sequenced in a study of control samples from healthy donors and cancer patients. Here immunoSEQ multiplex PCR was the method, and the copy in TCRdb shows in-frame clones only, minus some. The sample includes some 87,000 clones, 90% to 95% of them seen just once. Sequenced: blood. All receptors come from a young man in good health.

The V and J genes are TRBV6-5 and TRBJ2-3; D remains unclear. V lost 0 bases, J lost 1 base, and 8 bases lay in between. Germline V gene data show CDR1 as MNHEY and CDR2 as SVGAGI. The CDR3 is made up of 15 amino acids. CDR3 in amino acids: CASSYSERGTDTQYF. The CDR3 DNA reads as TGTGCCAGCAGTTACTCGGAAAGGGGCACAGATACGCAGTATTTT.

The V and J genes are TRBV18 and TRBJ1-1, with D perhaps TRBD1 (5 bases). Deletions cut 0 bases from V and 0 bases from J, with 14 bases between. Germline-derived CDR1 and CDR2 are KGHSH and LQKENI. The CDR3 loop spans 17 amino acids. CDR3 DNA: TGTGCCAGCTCACCACCTTCGTATGGACAAATGAACACTGAAGCTTTCTTT. Its translation: CASSPPSYGQMNTEAFF.

As for this clone: Other DNA sequences of this sample code for an identical CDR3. The rearrangement joins TRBV9 to TRBJ1-5; D gene unclear. In germline, CDR1 is SGDLS, CDR2 YYNGEE. The CDR3 sequence is 14 residues long. V was trimmed by 0 bases and J by 0 bases, leaving 4 bases between them. The CDR3 sequence is CASSVGGSNQPQHF. DNA for the CDR3: TGTGCCAGCAGCGTAGGCGGTAGCAATCAGCCCCAGCATTTT.

The chain joins TRBV3-1 (or the pseudogene TRBV3-2) to TRBJ1-6; a weak D match, TRBD1 (5 bases). Germline V gene lookup returns CDR1 LGHDT and CDR2 YNNKEL (reference sequence). The CDR3 totals 15 residues. Trimming removed 0 bases from V and 7 bases from J, with 10 bases in between. The CDR3 sequence: CASSQDQGVNSPLHF. The CDR3 nucleotides read TGTGCCAGCAGCCAAGATCAAGGGGTCAATTCACCCCTCCACTTT.

The J gene is TRBJ1-2, the V gene TRBV30, with 9 bases aligning to TRBD1. Germline V lookup: CDR1 GTSNPN, CDR2 SVGIG (reference sequence). The V segment lost 3 bases and the J segment 1 base; nucleotides outside the gene matches: 6. CDR3 size: 15 residues. This CDR3 reads CAWRGTGRHNYGYTF. The CDR3 region has the DNA TGTGCCTGGAGGGGGACAGGGAGACATAACTATGGCTACACCTTC.

V and J are TRBV5-1 and TRBJ2-3; D call uncertain. The germline CDR1 and CDR2 sequences are SGHRS and YFSETQ. This CDR3 has 16 residues. The germline V and J ends were trimmed by 1 base and 4 bases, with 16 bases remaining between them. The CDR3 nucleotides read TGCGCCAGCAGCTTGTTGGCCGGGCCCGCACCAGATACGCAGTATTTT. It codes for CASSLLAGPAPDTQYF. Full variable domain (rest looked up from reference TRBV5-1 and TRBJ2-3): KAGVTQTPRYLIKTRGQQVTLSCSPISGHRSVSWYQQTPGQGLQFLFEYFSETQRNKGNFPGRFSGRQFSNSRSEMNVSTLELGDSALYLCASSLLAGPAPDTQYFGPGTRLTVL.

The table lists this clone with a count of one. The rearrangement uses TRBV5-1 and TRBJ2-7; 9 positions agree with TRBD2. The CDR3 has 15 amino acids. Germline V lookup: CDR1 SGHRS, CDR2 YFSETQ. V lost 2 bases to trimming and J lost 2 bases; unmatched junction nucleotides: 5. CDR3 residues: CASSFVAGETYEQYF. The CDR3 DNA follows: TGCGCCAGCAGCTTCGTAGCGGGGGAGACCTACGAGCAGTACTTC.

The rearrangement links TRBV28 to TRBJ2-5; possible D gene TRBD2, 6 bases. The germline V gene has CDR1 MDHEN and CDR2 SYDVKM. The CDR3 is made up of 14 amino acids. The V end was cut by 5 bases, the J end by 5 bases, with 15 bases between. This chain's CDR3 is CASSPPLARETQYF. CDR3 in DNA: TGTGCCAGCAGTCCCCCCCTAGCGCGCGAGACCCAGTACTTC.

This chain links TRBV5-5 with TRBJ1-5, with a weak D call TRBD1 (6 bases). Germline V gene sequence: CDR1 SGHKS, CDR2 YYEKEE (reference sequence). V was cut by 4 bases and J by 2 bases, with 16 bases left in between. This CDR3 is 16 amino acids long. The CDR3 reads CASSPAGDRGNQPQHF. As DNA, the CDR3 is TGTGCCAGCAGCCCAGCAGGGGATCGGGGCAATCAGCCCCAGCATTTT.

This chain uses TRBV27 with TRBJ1-1; tentative D call: TRBD1 (5 bases). Deletions cut 5 bases from V and 8 bases from J, with 15 bases between. The CDR3 totals 13 residues. The germline V gene encodes CDR1 MNHEY and CDR2 SMNVEV (reference sequence). For the CDR3, the DNA is TGTGCCAGCAGTCTAAGGGGCGGGGGAGAAGCTTTCTTT. Protein sequence: CASSLRGGGEAFF.

The chain uses TRBV5-5 and TRBJ2-7; a possible D gene is TRBD2 (5 bases). The CDR3 runs to 20 residues. V shed 1 base and J shed 0 bases, with 26 bases lying between them. Germline V gives CDR1 SGHKS, CDR2 YYEKEE (reference sequence). CDR3 nucleotide sequence: TGTGCCAGCAGCTTGCGACTCACCCCCGTCGGGAACCGCATCTCCTACGAGCAGTACTTC. Translation gives CASSLRLTPVGNRISYEQYF.

This sequence joins TRBV4-1 and TRBJ1-1; maybe TRBD1 (5 bases). The CDR3 totals 17 residues. Deletions cut 1 base from V and 5 bases from J, with 20 bases between. CDR1 MGHRA and CDR2 YSYEKL come from the germline V gene. The CDR3 DNA sequence: TGCGCCAGCAGCCAAGTGGGATTGGGGGAACGAGGGACTGAAGCTTTCTTT. Its translation is CASSQVGLGERGTEAFF.

The CDR3 DNA reads as TGCGCCAGCAGCTTATCGAAGTTTGAAAAACTGTTTTTT. This sequence encodes CASSLSKFEKLFF. The rearrangement uses TRBV5-1 and TRBJ1-4; D unclear. The CDR3 is 13 residues long. The germline V gene encodes CDR1 SGHRS and CDR2 YFSETQ. V was trimmed by 2 bases and J by 7 bases, leaving 9 bases between them.

The rearrangement links TRBV6-5 to TRBJ1-3; D is ambiguous. The CDR3 sequence is 16 residues long. CDR1 is MNHEY and CDR2 is SVGAGI in the germline V gene. V lost 0 bases and J lost 0, with 9 bases in between. CDR3 coding DNA: TGTGCCAGCAGTTACTCGATGAGGAGCTCTGGAAACACCATATATTTT. It encodes CASSYSMRSSGNTIYF.

The chain carries TRBV3-1 (or the pseudogene TRBV3-2) and TRBJ2-3; no clear D gene. The CDR3 contains 14 residues. CDR1 is LGHDT and CDR2 is YNNKEL in the germline V gene (reference sequence). V was trimmed by 1 base and J by 2 bases, leaving 7 bases between them. CDR3 nucleotides: TGTGCCAGCAGCCAAGTGCCCGTCACAGATACGCAGTATTTT. Translating gives CASSQVPVTDTQYF.

Here the CDR3 reads CASSLTWTGTGNQPQHF. The DNA for the CDR3 is TGTGCCAGCAGTTTAACCTGGACAGGGACGGGCAATCAGCCCCAGCATTTT. The chain links TRBV27 to TRBJ1-5; 8 nucleotides agree with TRBD1. V shed 2 bases and J 2 bases; nucleotides not matched to a gene: 8. CDR3 length: 17 residues. Per germline, CDR1 MNHEY and CDR2 SMNVEV (reference sequence).

V gene TRBV7-3 combines with J gene TRBJ2-2, with TRBD1 as a possible D gene (5 bases). Germline CDR1 SGHTA, CDR2 FQGTGA. V was clipped by 3 bases and J by 7 bases, with 21 bases between them. The length of the CDR3 is 17 residues. CDR3 bases: TGTGCCAGCAGCTTGAACGAGGCCCCAGGGTCGGGCGGGGAGCTGTTTTTT. Protein: CASSLNEAPGSGGELFF.

The chain uses TRBV28 and TRBJ1-5; no definite D call. The CDR3 contains 16 residues. Germline V CDR1 and CDR2: MDHEN, SYDVKM. V lost 4 bases and J 4 bases, leaving 17 bases between the germline ends. Here the CDR3 DNA reads TGTGCCAGCAGTTCCCCAACCTGGACGGGAAATCAGCCCCAGCATTTT. Translation: CASSSPTWTGNQPQHF.

In nucleotides, the CDR3 is TGTGCCAGCAGCCAAGATTCCGTAAATCAGCCCCAGCATTTT. Encoded protein: CASSQDSVNQPQHF. The V call is TRBV3-1 (or the pseudogene TRBV3-2), the J call TRBJ1-5; D uncertain. The V end was cut by 0 bases, the J end by 4 bases, with 7 bases between. The CDR3 has 14 residues. Germline CDR1 LGHDT, CDR2 YNNKEL (reference sequence).

This sequence joins TRBV20-1 and TRBJ1-1; 9 nucleotides line up with TRBD1. The length of the CDR3 is 15 residues. J lost 1 base, V lost 4 bases, and 7 bases had no gene match. CDR1 and CDR2 from the germline V gene are DFQATT and SNEGSKA (reference sequence). In DNA, the CDR3 is TGCAGTGCTAATGACTGGACAGGGGCGAACACTGAAGCTTTCTTT. Its protein product is CSANDWTGANTEAFF.

A few counts support this clone. The J gene is TRBJ1-6, the V gene TRBV14; no clear D. Germline lookup yields CDR1 SGHDN and CDR2 FVKESK. Trimming cost V 1 base and J 11 bases, with 9 bases left between them. The length of the CDR3 is 13 residues. CDR3 bases: TGTGCCAGCAGCCAAGGCCGCCAGACACCCCTCCACTTT. Translating it yields CASSQGRQTPLHF.

V usage is TRBV6-1 and J usage is TRBJ2-6; D unresolved. The CDR3 spans 17 residues. Germline assignment: CDR1 MNHNS and CDR2 SASEGT. V shed 1 base and J shed 2 bases, with 12 bases lying between them. The CDR3 is CASSEEGRATGANVLTF. The DNA of the CDR3 is TGTGCCAGCAGTGAAGAAGGAAGGGCAACTGGGGCCAACGTCCTGACTTTC.

This chain uses TRBV24-1 with TRBJ1-2, with D possibly TRBD1 on 5 matching bases. The CDR3 extends over 14 amino acids. Trimming removed 5 bases at V and 8 bases at J, with 17 bases between. CDR1 is KGHDR and CDR2 is SFDVKD in the germline V gene. The CDR3 nucleotides read TGTGCCACCAGTGCCCCGACAGAAAGAATAGGCTACACCTTC. It is translated as CATSAPTERIGYTF.

The chain recombines TRBV7-8 with TRBJ2-7; TRBD2 matches at 9 bases. The V gene's germline CDR1 is SGHVS and CDR2 FQNEAQ. J was trimmed by 3 bases and V by 4 bases; bases with no gene match: 1. This CDR3 is 13 amino acids long. The CDR3 protein is CASSWTSDYEQYF. The CDR3 DNA follows: TGTGCCAGCAGCTGGACTAGCGACTACGAGCAGTACTTC.

The chain couples TRBV12-3 or TRBV12-4 to TRBJ2-2; no definite D call. V lost 1 base to trimming and J lost 6 bases, with 6 bases between them. The CDR3 runs to 13 residues. The CDR3 DNA is TGTGCCAGCAGTTTAGGGGCGGCCGGGGAGCTGTTTTTT. Its translation: CASSLGAAGELFF.

This rearrangement joins TRBV18 to TRBJ1-2; no definite D call. CDR1 is KGHSH, CDR2 LQKENI, per germline. V was shortened by 3 bases and J by 6 bases, with 5 bases between the two germline ends. CDR3 length equals 11 residues. CDR3 nucleotide sequence: TGTGCCAGCTCACCCTTGGATGGCTACACCTTC. This codes for CASSPLDGYTF. Based on the CDR3 plus reference TRBV18 and TRBJ1-2, the full variable domain is NAGVMQNPRHLVRRRGQEARLRCSPMKGHSHVYWYRQLPEEGLKFMVYLQKENIIDESGMPKERFSAEFPKEGPSILRIQQVVRGDSAAYFCASSPLDGYTFGSGTRLTVV.

The CDR3 is CASSQGGAGGPVDTQYF. CDR3 bases: TGCGCCAGCAGCCAAGGGGGAGCGGGAGGGCCGGTAGATACGCAGTATTTT. The chain employs TRBV4-1 and TRBJ2-3; 10 bases map to TRBD2. Germline loops: CDR1 MGHRA, CDR2 YSYEKL. This CDR3 region has 17 residues. The V gene end was trimmed by 1 base and the J gene end by 5 bases; junction bases not matched to a gene: 9.

V gene TRBV7-2 combines with J gene TRBJ2-5; D is perhaps TRBD2 (7 bases). The V and J ends lost 1 base and 7 bases respectively, with 13 bases between them. Looked up from germline, CDR1 is SGHTA and CDR2 is FQGNSA. The CDR3 totals 14 residues. CDR3 bases: TGTGCCAGCAGCTTAGTTCGGGGGGCTCTGACCCAGTACTTC. Translation gives CASSLVRGALTQYF.

This sequence joins TRBV14 and TRBJ1-3; 10 bases line up with TRBD1. CDR1 and CDR2 from the germline V gene are SGHDN and FVKESK. The CDR3 consists of 16 residues. V shed 4 bases, J shed 1 base, and the junction held 4 bases outside the gene matches. CDR3 DNA sequence: TGTGCCAGCAGCCCCAGGACAGGGGGATCTGGAAACACCATATATTTT. Translation: CASSPRTGGSGNTIYF. The entire variable domain, with the rest obtained from reference TRBV14 and TRBJ1-3, is as follows: EAGVTQFPSHSVIEKGQTVTLRCDPISGHDNLYWYRRVMGKEIKFLLHFVKESKQDESGMPNNRFLAERTGGTYSTLKVQPAELEDSGVYFCASSPRTGGSGNTIYFGEGSWLTVV.

This rearrangement joins TRBV5-1 to TRBJ2-7, with D uncertain. V was cut by 4 bases and J by 2 bases, with 13 bases left in between. Germline CDR1 SGHRS, CDR2 YFSETQ. There are 14 residues in the CDR3. The CDR3 nucleotides read TGCGCCAGCAGCCCGCCGGTGGGAACCTACGAGCAGTACTTC. Translating it yields CASSPPVGTYEQYF.

The chain links TRBV5-6 to TRBJ2-3; D gene ambiguous. The germline V gene encodes CDR1 SGHDT and CDR2 YYEEEE. V was pared by 0 bases and J by 2 bases, with 7 bases between. The CDR3 runs 14 residues. The CDR3: CASSLGMITDTQYF. CDR3 nucleotides: TGTGCCAGCAGCTTGGGGATGATCACAGATACGCAGTATTTT.